This T cell receptor beta chain was identified in a study of T cell repertoires in cytomegalovirus infection. In the study overall: Recently identified HLA-C-restricted CMV epitopes were used, and well-studied HLA-B-restricted CMV epitopes were used as well. Public TCR beta signatures marked donors with CMV infection and the matching HLA.

This clonotype was observed a handful of times. Its antigen is undetermined. The germline CDR1 and CDR2 sequences are SNHLY and FYNNEI. This CDR3 region has 13 residues. The J segment lost 6 bases and the V segment lost 6 bases, leaving 5 bases of the junction unmatched. TCRdb used MiXCR to reprocess the reads, holding one entry per CDR3 protein. The table records a few hundred thousand distinct CDR3 sequences, almost 40% of them present only once. Study findings and constraints: Summed frequency of shared TCR beta families picked out CMV carriers who also had the relevant HLA. Ex vivo responses were dominated by HLA-C-restricted CMV-specific TCR beta clonotypes.

The material was cultured PBMCs, obtained from culture after CMV antigen stimulation. This sequence was found in a human donor in good health (CMV status not recorded). Some clones in this sample may be carry-over from other donors' samples. This rearrangement joins TRBV2 to TRBJ2-3; 8 bases fit TRBD1. The CDR3 DNA reads as TGTGCCAGCAGCAGACAGGGGCGGGATACGCAGTATTTT. Translated: CASSRQGRDTQYF.